Included here is one T cell receptor (beta chain) sequence, with context. What it recognizes is unknown. In germline, CDR1 is MNHNY, CDR2 SVGAGI (reference sequence). This CDR3 contains 16 residues. V was clipped by 0 bases and J by 7 bases, with 18 bases between them. This sample was taken from a study of shared clonotypes between healthy human individuals. General study findings and limits: Rarefaction demonstrated incomplete sorted-subset sequencing despite large depth. Shared clonotypes: approximately 5.3% naive CD4, under 4% naive CD8, 2% to 2.5% memory CD4, 0.4% to 0.45% memory CD8. Non-shared clonotypes had lower generation probabilities than clonotypes shared by all four sorted-subset donors.

In the authors' workflow: ImmunoSEQ only sent back junction sequences with no quality scores, so filtering was done differently. Produced via immunoSEQ multiplex PCR; TCRdb's table is partial and in-frame only. The V and J calls and clone size are taken from that table; D and trimming were inferred from the DNA. The sample records millions of clones, approximately 93% being singletons. This TCR was recovered from a young man in good health. Some clones in this sample may be carry-over from other donors' samples. V is TRBV6-6 and J is TRBJ2-5; D is unresolved. The sequenced sample was naive CD4+ T cells from PBMCs. Subset here: CD45RA+ positively selected. DNA for the CDR3: TGTGCCAGCAGTTACTCGTCGGTAGGGCAATCGGGGACCCAGTACTTC. It codes for CASSYSSVGQSGTQYF.